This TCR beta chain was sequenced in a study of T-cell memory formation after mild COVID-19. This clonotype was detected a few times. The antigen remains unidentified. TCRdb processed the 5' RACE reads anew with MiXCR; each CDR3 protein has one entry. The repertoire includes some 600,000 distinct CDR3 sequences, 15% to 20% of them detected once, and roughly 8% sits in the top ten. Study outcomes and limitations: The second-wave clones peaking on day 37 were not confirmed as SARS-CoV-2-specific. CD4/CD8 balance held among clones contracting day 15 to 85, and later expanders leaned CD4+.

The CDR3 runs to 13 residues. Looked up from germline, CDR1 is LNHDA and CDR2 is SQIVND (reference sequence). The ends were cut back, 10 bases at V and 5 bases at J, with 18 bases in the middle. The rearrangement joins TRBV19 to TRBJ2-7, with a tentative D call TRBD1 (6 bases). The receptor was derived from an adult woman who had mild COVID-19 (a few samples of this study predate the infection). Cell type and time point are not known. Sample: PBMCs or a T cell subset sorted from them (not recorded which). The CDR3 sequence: CATSPLTGNEQYF. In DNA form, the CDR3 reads TGTGCCACCTCCCCGCTGACAGGCAACGAGCAGTACTTC.